The 9 T cell receptor beta chains below all came from one sample that was sequenced in a study of T cell changes during pregnancy in multiple sclerosis. Profiling relied on immunoSEQ multiplex PCR, and the TCRdb table lists in-frame clones only, not all of them. The sample lists fewer than 80,000 clones, around 89% occurring once. This specimen was peripheral blood, taken in the first trimester of pregnancy. These receptors all stem from a female donor in good health, enrolled as a control in a pregnancy study.

CDR3: CAISENRGTNQPQHF. The CDR3 region has the DNA TGTGCCATCAGTGAAAACAGGGGGACCAATCAGCCCCAGCATTTT. The V and J genes are TRBV10-3 and TRBJ1-5, with 8 bases lining up with TRBD1. Germline CDR1 ENHRY, CDR2 SYGVKD. The trim removed 3 bases at V and 3 bases at J, leaving 4 bases unmatched. The CDR3 contains 15 residues.

J is TRBJ1-2 and V is TRBV6-1; TRBD1 matches at 10 bases. Germline V CDR1 and CDR2: MNHNS, SASEGT. The CDR3 is 14 amino acids. Trimming took 2 bases from V and 7 from J; bases not matched to a gene: 4. Here the CDR3 DNA reads TGTGCCAGCAGTGAATTGACAGGGGGCATTGGCTACACCTTC. Amino acid sequence: CASSELTGGIGYTF.

This clone appeared a few times. The chain links TRBV19 to TRBJ2-5; D is unclear. Germline V gene sequence: CDR1 LNHDA, CDR2 SQIVND (reference sequence). This CDR3 spans 13 amino acids. Trimming removed 3 bases at V and 5 bases at J, with 10 bases between. CDR3: CASSMIAAETQYF. CDR3 coding DNA: TGTGCCAGTAGTATGATAGCAGCGGAGACCCAGTACTTC.

The V call is TRBV11-2, the J call TRBJ1-1; a weak D match, TRBD1 (5 bases). Germline CDR1 is SGHAT and CDR2 is FQNNGV. Trimming removed 5 bases at V and 5 bases at J, with 12 bases between. The CDR3 covers 13 residues. CDR3 sequence reads: CASSPARGTEAFF. The CDR3, as DNA: TGTGCCAGCAGCCCGGCGCGGGGGACTGAAGCTTTCTTT.

V usage is TRBV11-2 and J usage is TRBJ1-3; D unresolved. The CDR3 is 15 amino acids. Germline CDR1 and CDR2: SGHAT and FQNNGV. V shed 5 bases and J shed 0 bases, with 11 bases lying between them. Here the CDR3 DNA reads TGTGCCAGCAGCCAATCGGACTTCTCTGGAAACACCATATATTTT. This sequence encodes CASSQSDFSGNTIYF.

V and J are TRBV6-1 and TRBJ2-3; 11 bases fit TRBD2. The CDR3 consists of 16 residues. V lost 0 bases, J lost 3 bases, and 2 bases stayed unmatched. Germline V lookup: CDR1 MNHNS, CDR2 SASEGT. CDR3 DNA: TGTGCCAGCAGTGAAGCTAGCGGGGGGGCGACAGATACGCAGTATTTT. Its translation is CASSEASGGATDTQYF.

This chain uses TRBV6-5 with TRBJ1-1; a possible D gene is TRBD1 (6 bases). Germline V gene lookup returns CDR1 MNHEY and CDR2 SVGAGI. Trimming left V 6 bases short and J 0 bases short, with 11 bases between. The CDR3 contains 14 residues. CDR3: CASSTGFLNTEAFF. In DNA form, the CDR3 reads TGTGCCAGCAGCACAGGGTTTCTGAACACTGAAGCTTTCTTT.

The chain combines TRBV15 with TRBJ2-6; D not certain. Germline V gives CDR1 LNHNV, CDR2 YYDKDF (reference sequence). V shed 1 base and J shed 8 bases, with 12 bases lying between them. CDR3 length equals 15 residues. The CDR3 loop reads CATSRASGSPNVLTF. The DNA for the CDR3 is TGTGCCACCAGCAGAGCTTCCGGGTCACCCAACGTCCTGACTTTC.

The gene calls are TRBV6-6 and TRBJ1-4, with D unclear. Germline V CDR1 and CDR2: MNHNY, SVGAGI (reference sequence). This CDR3 comprises 15 residues. V was clipped by 0 bases and J by 8 bases, with 13 bases between them. For the CDR3, the DNA is TGTGCCAGCAGTTACTCGGGCCAGGCAGGCGAAAAACTGTTTTTT. Residues: CASSYSGQAGEKLFF.